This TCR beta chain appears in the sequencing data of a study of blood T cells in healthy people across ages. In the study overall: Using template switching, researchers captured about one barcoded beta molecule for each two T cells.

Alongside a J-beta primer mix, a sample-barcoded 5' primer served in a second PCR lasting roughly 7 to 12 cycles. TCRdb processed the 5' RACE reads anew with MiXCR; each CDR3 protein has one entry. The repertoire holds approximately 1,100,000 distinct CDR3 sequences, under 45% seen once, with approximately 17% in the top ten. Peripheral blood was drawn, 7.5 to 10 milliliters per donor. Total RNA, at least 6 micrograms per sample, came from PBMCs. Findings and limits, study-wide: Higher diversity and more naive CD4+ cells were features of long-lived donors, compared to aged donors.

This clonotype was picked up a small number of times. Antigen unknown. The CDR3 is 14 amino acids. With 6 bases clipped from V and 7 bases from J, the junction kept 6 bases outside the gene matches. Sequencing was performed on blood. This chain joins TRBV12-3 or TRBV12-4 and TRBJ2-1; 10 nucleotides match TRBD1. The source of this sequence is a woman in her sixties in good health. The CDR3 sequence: CASSPDRGVNEQFF. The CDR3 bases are TGTGCCAGCAGCCCGGACAGGGGGGTGAATGAGCAGTTCTTC.